This T cell receptor (beta chain) emerged from a study of blood T cell repertoires in COVID-19. About the research overall: From the United States, Italy and Spain came samples of acute and convalescent COVID-19. In each case, the material was cDNA or gDNA derived from T cells, B-cell-depleted T cells, or PBMCs.

As processed by the authors: Amplified reference gene primers provided the basis for estimating nucleated cell counts. Produced via immunoSEQ multiplex PCR; TCRdb's table is partial and in-frame only. Clonal size and the V and J genes are those of that table, whereas D and trimming came from the DNA. The sample has some 99,000 clones, 75% to 90% seen once; the top ten hold roughly 7%. V lost 8 bases to trimming and J lost 0 bases; unmatched junction nucleotides: 3. The length of the CDR3 is 14 residues. The germline CDR1 and CDR2 sequences are SNHLY and FYNNEI. Sequenced: peripheral blood. This sequence originates from a woman between 45 and 60 years old with acute or convalescent COVID-19. The rearrangement links TRBV2 to TRBJ1-3; 8 nucleotides match TRBD1. The CDR3 is CASGTGFSGNTIYF. The CDR3 coding sequence is TGTGCCAGCGGGACAGGATTCTCTGGAAACACCATATATTTT.